Below, 11 T cell receptor beta chains from the same sample are listed, as sequenced in a study of CD8 T cells in Susac syndrome. RNA totalling about 0.45 to 1 ug underwent reverse transcription with random hexamers. A single record per CDR3 protein comes from TCRdb applying MiXCR to the immunoSEQ multiplex PCR reads. The sample shows about 200,000 distinct CDR3 sequences, roughly 96% of them seen only once. Sequenced material: CD4+ T cells from PBMCs. Source of these receptors: a human donor with multiple sclerosis.

V is TRBV7-9 and J is TRBJ1-1, with D perhaps matching TRBD1 (6 bases). Germline CDR1 reads SEHNR; CDR2 reads FQNEAQ (reference sequence). The length of the CDR3 is 15 residues. The ends were cut back, 5 bases at V and 0 bases at J, with 13 bases in the middle. CDR3 loop: CASSPRQDLNTEAFF. DNA for the CDR3: TGTGCCAGCAGCCCTCGACAGGACTTGAACACTGAAGCTTTCTTT.

The chain has TRBV27 and TRBJ2-3; 8 bases match TRBD2. In germline, CDR1 is MNHEY, CDR2 SMNVEV (reference sequence). V trimming: 9 bases; J trimming: 5 bases; junction bases outside the gene matches: 7. This CDR3 has 13 amino acids. The CDR3 region is CASSGTRGDTQYF. The CDR3 DNA is TGTGCCAGTAGCGGGACACGGGGAGATACGCAGTATTTT.

The gene calls are TRBV2 and TRBJ1-2; TRBD1 matches 10 bases. J was trimmed by 2 bases and V by 6 bases; bases with no gene match: 3. Per germline, CDR1 SNHLY and CDR2 FYNNEI. The CDR3 totals 14 residues. The CDR3 sequence: CASSWGQGNYGYTF. CDR3 in DNA: TGTGCCAGCAGCTGGGGACAGGGGAACTATGGCTACACCTTC. Full variable domain (rest looked up from reference TRBV2 and TRBJ1-2): EPEVTQTPSHQVTQMGQEVILRCVPISNHLYFYWYRQILGQKVEFLVSFYNNEISEKSEIFDDQFSVERPDGSNFTLKIRSTKLEDSAMYFCASSWGQGNYGYTFGSGTRLTVV.

The chain uses TRBV2 and TRBJ1-5; no firm D call. The CDR3 is 15 residues long. Looked up from germline, CDR1 is SNHLY and CDR2 is FYNNEI. The V and J ends lost 1 base and 0 bases respectively, with 7 bases between them. The CDR3 coding sequence is TGTGCCAGCAGTGAAGGGCCCGATAGCAATCAGCCCCAGCATTTT. This gives the protein CASSEGPDSNQPQHF.

The J gene is TRBJ1-2, the V gene TRBV30; D remains unclear. Trimming pared 3 bases from V and 10 bases from J, leaving 15 bases between. The CDR3 is 12 residues long. Germline V gene lookup returns CDR1 GTSNPN and CDR2 SVGIG (reference sequence). In nucleotides, the CDR3 is TGTGCCTGGAGACATGGTCAGATAGACTACACCTTC. Protein sequence: CAWRHGQIDYTF.

This chain joins TRBV29-1 and TRBJ1-1, with D unclear. This CDR3 has 11 residues. V was trimmed by 3 bases and J by 4 bases, leaving 6 bases between them. Per germline, CDR1 SQVTM and CDR2 ANQGSEA. The CDR3, as DNA: TGCAGCGTTGAGGTGTTCACTGAAGCTTTCTTT. This gives the protein CSVEVFTEAFF.

This chain links TRBV20-1 with TRBJ2-1; D is ambiguous. The V and J ends lost 1 base and 1 base respectively, with 8 bases between them. The V gene's germline CDR1 is DFQATT and CDR2 SNEGSKA (reference sequence). This CDR3 has 14 amino acids. In DNA form, the CDR3 reads TGCAGTGCTAGAGTAACAGCATCCTACAATGAGCAGTTCTTC. It specifies CSARVTASYNEQFF.

The J gene is TRBJ2-7, the V gene TRBV7-9; 11 bases agree with TRBD1. The ends lost 3 bases at V and 9 bases at J; junction bases unmatched: 10. The CDR3 covers 15 residues. Germline V CDR1 and CDR2: SEHNR, FQNEAQ (reference sequence). CDR3 residues: CASSFAGTGGLGQYF. In DNA, the CDR3 is TGTGCCAGCAGCTTTGCCGGGACAGGGGGTTTGGGGCAGTACTTC.

The rearrangement links TRBV10-3 to TRBJ2-3, with TRBD1 matching over 7 bases. The J segment lost 5 bases and the V segment lost 10 bases, leaving 15 bases of the junction unmatched. Per the germline V gene, CDR1 is ENHRY and CDR2 is SYGVKD. The CDR3 covers 15 residues. The CDR3 coding sequence is TGTGCCACGCAAAACACAGGGGTATCGGGAGATACGCAGTATTTT. Protein product: CATQNTGVSGDTQYF.

The chain uses TRBV20-1 and TRBJ2-3; possibly TRBD2 for D (6 bases). Germline-derived CDR1 and CDR2 are DFQATT and SNEGSKA (reference sequence). Trimming took 3 bases from V and 5 from J, leaving 9 bases between them. The CDR3 is 12 amino acids. The CDR3 region is CSASGGGDTQYF. CDR3 in DNA: TGCAGTGCTAGCGGGGGTGGAGATACGCAGTATTTT.

The chain combines TRBV15 with TRBJ1-1, with unresolved D. The CDR3 length is 15 residues. Germline V gene sequence: CDR1 LNHNV, CDR2 YYDKDF (reference sequence). With 0 bases removed from V and 8 bases from J, the gap between germline ends came to 16 bases. This CDR3 reads CATSRDLGLLTEAFF. CDR3 sequence (DNA): TGTGCCACCAGCAGAGACCTCGGACTTTTAACGGAAGCTTTCTTT.